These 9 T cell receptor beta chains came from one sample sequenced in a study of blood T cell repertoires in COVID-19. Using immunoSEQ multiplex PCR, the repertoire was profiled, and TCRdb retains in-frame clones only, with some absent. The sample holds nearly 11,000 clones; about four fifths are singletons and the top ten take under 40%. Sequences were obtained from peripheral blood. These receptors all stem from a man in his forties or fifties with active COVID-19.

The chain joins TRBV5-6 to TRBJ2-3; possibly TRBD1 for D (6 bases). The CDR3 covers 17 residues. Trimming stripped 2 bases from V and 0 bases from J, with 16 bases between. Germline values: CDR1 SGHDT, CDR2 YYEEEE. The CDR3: CASSFHQGTTSTDTQYF. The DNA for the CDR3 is TGTGCCAGCAGCTTTCATCAGGGGACCACTAGCACAGATACGCAGTATTTT.

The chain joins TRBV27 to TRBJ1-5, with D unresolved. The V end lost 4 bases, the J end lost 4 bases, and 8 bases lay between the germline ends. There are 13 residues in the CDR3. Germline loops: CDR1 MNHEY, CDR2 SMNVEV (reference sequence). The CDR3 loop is CASSWAGNQPQHF. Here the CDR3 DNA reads TGTGCCAGCAGTTGGGCAGGTAATCAGCCCCAGCATTTT.

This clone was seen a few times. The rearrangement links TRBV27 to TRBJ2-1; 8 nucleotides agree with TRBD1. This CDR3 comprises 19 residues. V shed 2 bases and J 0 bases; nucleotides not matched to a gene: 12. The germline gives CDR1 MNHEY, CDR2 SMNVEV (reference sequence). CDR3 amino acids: CASSLNGQGHLSSYNEQFF. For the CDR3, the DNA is TGTGCCAGCAGTTTAAACGGACAGGGTCACTTAAGCTCCTACAATGAGCAGTTCTTC.

Written as DNA, the CDR3 is TGTGCCAGCAGCCCGATAGCAAGGTCGGCAGATACGCAGTATTTT. Its translation is CASSPIARSADTQYF. The gene calls are TRBV11-2 and TRBJ2-3; D is unclear. V lost 5 bases and J lost 4, with 16 bases in between. The germline V gene has CDR1 SGHAT and CDR2 FQNNGV. The CDR3 loop spans 15 amino acids.

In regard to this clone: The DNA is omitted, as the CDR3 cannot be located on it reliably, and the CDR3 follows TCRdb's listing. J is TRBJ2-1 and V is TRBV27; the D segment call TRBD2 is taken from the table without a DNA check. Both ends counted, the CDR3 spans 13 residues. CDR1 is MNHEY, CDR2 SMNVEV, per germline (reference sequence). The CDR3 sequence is CASSPWGGGAEFF.

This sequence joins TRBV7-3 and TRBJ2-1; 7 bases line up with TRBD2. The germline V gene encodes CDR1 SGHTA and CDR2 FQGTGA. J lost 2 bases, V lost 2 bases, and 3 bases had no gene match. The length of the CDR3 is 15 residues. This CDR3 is CASSLSAGTYNEQFF. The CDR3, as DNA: TGTGCCAGCAGCTTATCAGCGGGAACCTACAATGAGCAGTTCTTC.

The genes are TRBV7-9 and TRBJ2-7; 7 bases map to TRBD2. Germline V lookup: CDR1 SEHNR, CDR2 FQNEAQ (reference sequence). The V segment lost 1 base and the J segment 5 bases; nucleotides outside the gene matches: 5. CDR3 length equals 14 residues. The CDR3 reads CASSLDRLADEQYF. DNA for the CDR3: TGTGCCAGCAGCTTAGATCGGCTAGCGGACGAGCAGTACTTC.

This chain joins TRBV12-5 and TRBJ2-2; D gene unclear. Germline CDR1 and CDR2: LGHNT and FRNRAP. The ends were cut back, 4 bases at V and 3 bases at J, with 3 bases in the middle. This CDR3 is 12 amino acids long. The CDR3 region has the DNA TGTGCTAGTGGTTCCGACACCGGGGAGCTGTTTTTT. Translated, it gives CASGSDTGELFF. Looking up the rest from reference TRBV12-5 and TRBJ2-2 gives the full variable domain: DARVTQTPRHKVTEMGQEVTMRCQPILGHNTVFWYRQTMMQGLELLAYFRNRAPLDDSGMPKDRFSAEMPDATLATLKIQPSEPRDSAVYFCASGSDTGELFFGEGSRLTVL.

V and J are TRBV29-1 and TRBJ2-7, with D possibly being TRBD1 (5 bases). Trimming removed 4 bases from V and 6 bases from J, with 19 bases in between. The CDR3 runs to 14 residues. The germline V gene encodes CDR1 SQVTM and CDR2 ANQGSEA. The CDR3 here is CSVVPGYFPTEQYF. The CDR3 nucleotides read TGCAGCGTTGTGCCAGGGTATTTTCCTACCGAGCAGTACTTC.